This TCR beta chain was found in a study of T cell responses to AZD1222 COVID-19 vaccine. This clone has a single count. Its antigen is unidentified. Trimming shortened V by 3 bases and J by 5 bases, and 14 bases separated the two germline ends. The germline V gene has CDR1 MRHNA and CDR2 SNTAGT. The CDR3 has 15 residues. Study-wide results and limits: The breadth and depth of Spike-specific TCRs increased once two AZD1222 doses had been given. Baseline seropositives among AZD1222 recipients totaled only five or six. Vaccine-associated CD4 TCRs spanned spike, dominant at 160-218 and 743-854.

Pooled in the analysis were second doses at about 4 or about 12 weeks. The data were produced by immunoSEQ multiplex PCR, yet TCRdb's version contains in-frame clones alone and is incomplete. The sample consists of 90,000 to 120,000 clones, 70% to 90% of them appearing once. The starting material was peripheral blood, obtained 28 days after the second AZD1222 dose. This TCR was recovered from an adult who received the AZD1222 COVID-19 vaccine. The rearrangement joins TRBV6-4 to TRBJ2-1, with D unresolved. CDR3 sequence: CASSELNFTDNEQFF. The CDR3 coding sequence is TGTGCCAGCAGTGAACTGAACTTTACCGACAATGAGCAGTTCTTC.